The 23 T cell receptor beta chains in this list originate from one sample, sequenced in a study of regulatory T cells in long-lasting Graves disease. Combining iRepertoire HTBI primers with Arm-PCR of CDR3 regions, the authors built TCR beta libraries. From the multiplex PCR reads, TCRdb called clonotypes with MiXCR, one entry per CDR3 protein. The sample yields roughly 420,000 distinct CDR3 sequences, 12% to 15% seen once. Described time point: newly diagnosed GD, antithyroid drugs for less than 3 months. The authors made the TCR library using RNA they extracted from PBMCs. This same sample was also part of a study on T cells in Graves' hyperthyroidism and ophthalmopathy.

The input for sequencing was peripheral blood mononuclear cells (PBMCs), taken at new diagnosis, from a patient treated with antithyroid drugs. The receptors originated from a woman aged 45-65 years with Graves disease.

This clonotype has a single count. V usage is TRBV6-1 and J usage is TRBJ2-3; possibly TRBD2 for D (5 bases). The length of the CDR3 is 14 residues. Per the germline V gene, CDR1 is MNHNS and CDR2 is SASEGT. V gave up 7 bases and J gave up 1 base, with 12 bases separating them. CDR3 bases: TGTGCCAGCATAGGAGGCCCCCGCACAGATACGCAGTATTTT. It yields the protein CASIGGPRTDTQYF.

The CDR3 DNA reads as TGTGCCAGCAGCCAAGCGCTCGGACAGACGAGCTCTGGGGCCAACGTCCTGACTTTC. Translated, it gives CASSQALGQTSSGANVLTF. J is TRBJ2-6 and V is TRBV3-1, with a tentative D call TRBD1 (6 bases). Trimming pared 1 base from V and 0 bases from J, leaving 16 bases between. The CDR3 contains 19 residues. Looked up from germline, CDR1 is LGHDT and CDR2 is YNNKEL (reference sequence).

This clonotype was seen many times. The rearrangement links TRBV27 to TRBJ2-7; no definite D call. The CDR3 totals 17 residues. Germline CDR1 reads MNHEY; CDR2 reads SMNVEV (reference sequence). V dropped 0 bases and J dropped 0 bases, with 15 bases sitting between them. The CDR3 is CASSLSPTSPSSYEQYF. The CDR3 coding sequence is TGTGCCAGCAGTTTATCCCCGACGTCTCCTAGCTCCTACGAGCAGTACTTC.

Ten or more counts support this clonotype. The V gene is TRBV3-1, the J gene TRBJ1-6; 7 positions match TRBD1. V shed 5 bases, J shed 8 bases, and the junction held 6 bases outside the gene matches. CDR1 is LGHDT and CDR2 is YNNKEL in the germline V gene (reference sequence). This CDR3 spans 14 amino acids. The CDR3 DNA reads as TGTGCCAGCAGCAGAACAGGGGACCATTCACCCCTCCACTTT. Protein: CASSRTGDHSPLHF.

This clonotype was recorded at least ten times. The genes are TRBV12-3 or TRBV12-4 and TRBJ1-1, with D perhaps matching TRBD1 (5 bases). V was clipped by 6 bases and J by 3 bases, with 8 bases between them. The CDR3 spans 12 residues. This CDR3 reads CASRGPYTEAFF. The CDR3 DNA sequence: TGTGCCAGCAGGGGACCGTACACTGAAGCTTTCTTT.

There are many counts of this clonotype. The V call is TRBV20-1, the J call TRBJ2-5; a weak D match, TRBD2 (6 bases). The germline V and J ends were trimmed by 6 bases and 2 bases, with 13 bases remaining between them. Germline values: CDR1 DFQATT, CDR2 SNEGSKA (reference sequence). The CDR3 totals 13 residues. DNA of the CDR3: TGCAGTGCCCCCCCGGCGGGGCAAGAGACCCAGTACTTC. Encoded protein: CSAPPAGQETQYF.

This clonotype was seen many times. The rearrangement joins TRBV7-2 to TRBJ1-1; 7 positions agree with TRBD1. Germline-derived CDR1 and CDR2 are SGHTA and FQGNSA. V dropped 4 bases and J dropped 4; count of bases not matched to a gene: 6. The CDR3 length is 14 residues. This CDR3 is CASSSQGGGTEAFF. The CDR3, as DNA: TGTGCCAGCAGCTCCCAGGGGGGTGGCACTGAAGCTTTCTTT.

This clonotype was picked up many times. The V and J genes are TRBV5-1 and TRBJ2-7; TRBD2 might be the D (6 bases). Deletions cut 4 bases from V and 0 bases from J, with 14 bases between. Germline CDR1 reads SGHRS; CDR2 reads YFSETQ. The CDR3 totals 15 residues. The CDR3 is CASSPQGTRSYEQYF. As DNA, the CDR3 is TGCGCCAGCAGCCCACAAGGGACTCGCTCCTACGAGCAGTACTTC.

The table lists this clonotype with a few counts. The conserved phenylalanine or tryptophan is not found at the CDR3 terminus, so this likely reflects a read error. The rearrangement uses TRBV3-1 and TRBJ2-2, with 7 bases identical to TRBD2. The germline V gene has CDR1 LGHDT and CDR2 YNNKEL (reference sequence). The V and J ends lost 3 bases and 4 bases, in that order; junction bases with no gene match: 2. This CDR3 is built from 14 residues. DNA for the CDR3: TGTGCCAGCAGCCAGCGGGAGATCACCGGGGAGCTGTTTCTT. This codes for CASSQREITGELFL.

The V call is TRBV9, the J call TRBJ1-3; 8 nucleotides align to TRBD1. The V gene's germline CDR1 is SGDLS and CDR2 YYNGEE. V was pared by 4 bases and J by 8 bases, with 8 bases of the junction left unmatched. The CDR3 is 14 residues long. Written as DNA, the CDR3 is TGTGCCAGCAGCTTCCGGGACAGGTCCGACACCATATATTTT. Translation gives CASSFRDRSDTIYF.

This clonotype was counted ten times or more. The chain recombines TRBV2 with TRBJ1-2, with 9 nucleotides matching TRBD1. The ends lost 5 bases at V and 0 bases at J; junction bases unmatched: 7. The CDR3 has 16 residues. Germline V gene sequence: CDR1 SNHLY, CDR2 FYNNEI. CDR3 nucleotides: TGTGCCAGCAGTCGGAACAGGGGGCCTACTAACTATGGCTACACCTTC. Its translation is CASSRNRGPTNYGYTF.

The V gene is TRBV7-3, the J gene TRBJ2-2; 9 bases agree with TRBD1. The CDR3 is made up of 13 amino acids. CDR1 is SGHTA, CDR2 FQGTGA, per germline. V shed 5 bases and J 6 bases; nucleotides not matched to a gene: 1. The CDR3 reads CASSHRGPGELFF. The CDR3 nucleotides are TGTGCCAGCAGCCACAGGGGGCCCGGGGAGCTGTTTTTT.

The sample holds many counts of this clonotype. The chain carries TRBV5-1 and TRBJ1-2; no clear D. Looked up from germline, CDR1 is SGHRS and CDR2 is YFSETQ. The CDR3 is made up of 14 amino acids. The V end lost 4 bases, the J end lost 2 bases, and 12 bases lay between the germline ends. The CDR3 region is CASSPEAINYGYTF. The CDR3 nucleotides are TGCGCCAGCAGCCCGGAGGCCATCAACTATGGCTACACCTTC. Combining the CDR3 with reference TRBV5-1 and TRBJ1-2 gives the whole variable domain KAGVTQTPRYLIKTRGQQVTLSCSPISGHRSVSWYQQTPGQGLQFLFEYFSETQRNKGNFPGRFSGRQFSNSRSEMNVSTLELGDSALYLCASSPEAINYGYTFGSGTRLTVV.

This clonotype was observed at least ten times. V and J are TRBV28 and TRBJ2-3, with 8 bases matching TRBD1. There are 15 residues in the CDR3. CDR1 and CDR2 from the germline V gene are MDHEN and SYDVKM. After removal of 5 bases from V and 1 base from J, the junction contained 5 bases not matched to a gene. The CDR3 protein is CASSRPGQGTDTQYF. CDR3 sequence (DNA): TGTGCCAGCAGTCGACCGGGACAGGGCACAGATACGCAGTATTTT.

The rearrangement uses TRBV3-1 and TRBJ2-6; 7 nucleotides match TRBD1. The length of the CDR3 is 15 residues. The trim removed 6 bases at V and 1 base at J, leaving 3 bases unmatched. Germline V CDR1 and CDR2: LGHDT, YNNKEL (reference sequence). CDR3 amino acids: CASSQQGSGANVLTF. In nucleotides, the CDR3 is TGTGCCAGCAGTCAACAGGGGTCTGGGGCCAACGTCCTGACTTTC.

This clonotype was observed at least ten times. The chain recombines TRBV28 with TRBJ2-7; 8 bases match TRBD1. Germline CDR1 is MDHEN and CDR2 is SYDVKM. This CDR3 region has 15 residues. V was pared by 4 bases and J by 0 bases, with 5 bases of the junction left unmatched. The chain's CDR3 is CASSSPTGGSYEQYF. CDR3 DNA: TGTGCCAGCAGTTCCCCAACAGGGGGCTCCTACGAGCAGTACTTC.

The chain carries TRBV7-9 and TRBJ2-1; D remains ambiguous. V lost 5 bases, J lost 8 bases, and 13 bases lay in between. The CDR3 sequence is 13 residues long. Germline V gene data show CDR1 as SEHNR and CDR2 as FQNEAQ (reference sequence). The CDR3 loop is CASSPVPVDEQFF. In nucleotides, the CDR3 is TGTGCCAGCAGCCCCGTACCAGTAGATGAGCAGTTCTTC. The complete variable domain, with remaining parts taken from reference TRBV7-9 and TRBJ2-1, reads DTGVSQNPRHKITKRGQNVTFRCDPISEHNRLYWYRQTLGQGPEFLTYFQNEAQLEKSRLLSDRFSAERPKGSFSTLEIQRTEQGDSAMYLCASSPVPVDEQFFGPGTRLTVL.

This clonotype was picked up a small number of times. CDR3 bases: TGCAGTGCGGGGACAGCGGGAGGCGTAGAGACCCAGTACTTC. Its protein is CSAGTAGGVETQYF. The rearrangement uses TRBV20-1 and TRBJ2-5, with 9 bases matching TRBD2. V shed 6 bases and J 4 bases; nucleotides not matched to a gene: 9. The CDR3 covers 14 residues. CDR1 and CDR2 from the germline V gene are DFQATT and SNEGSKA (reference sequence).

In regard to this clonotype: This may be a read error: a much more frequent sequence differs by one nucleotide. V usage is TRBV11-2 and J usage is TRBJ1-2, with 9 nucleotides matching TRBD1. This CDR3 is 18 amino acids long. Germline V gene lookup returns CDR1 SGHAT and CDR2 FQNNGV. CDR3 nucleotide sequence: TGTGCCAGCAGATCCATCCGGGACAGGGAGCCCAACGGCGGCGGCTACGCCTTC. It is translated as CASRSIRDREPNGGGYAF.

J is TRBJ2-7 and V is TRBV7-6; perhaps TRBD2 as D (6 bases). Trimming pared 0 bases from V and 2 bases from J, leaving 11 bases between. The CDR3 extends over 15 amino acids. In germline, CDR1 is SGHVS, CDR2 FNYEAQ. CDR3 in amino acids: CASSLALRGTYEQYF. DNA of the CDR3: TGTGCCAGCAGCTTAGCTTTGCGGGGAACCTACGAGCAGTACTTC.

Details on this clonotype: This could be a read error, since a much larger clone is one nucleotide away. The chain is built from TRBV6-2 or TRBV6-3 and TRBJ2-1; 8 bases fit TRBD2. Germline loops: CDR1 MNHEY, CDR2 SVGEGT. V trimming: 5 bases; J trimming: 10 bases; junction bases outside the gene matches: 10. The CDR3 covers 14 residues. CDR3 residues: CASSPLAGFYEQFF. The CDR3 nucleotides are TGTGCCAGCAGTCCCTTAGCGGGGTTCTACGAGCAGTTCTTC.

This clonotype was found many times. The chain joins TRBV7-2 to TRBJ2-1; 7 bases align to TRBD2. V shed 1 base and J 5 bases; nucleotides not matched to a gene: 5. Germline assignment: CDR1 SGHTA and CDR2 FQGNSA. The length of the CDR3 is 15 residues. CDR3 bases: TGTGCCAGCAGCTTAGGGGGAGGGAGGCACAATGAGCAGTTCTTC. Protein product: CASSLGGGRHNEQFF.

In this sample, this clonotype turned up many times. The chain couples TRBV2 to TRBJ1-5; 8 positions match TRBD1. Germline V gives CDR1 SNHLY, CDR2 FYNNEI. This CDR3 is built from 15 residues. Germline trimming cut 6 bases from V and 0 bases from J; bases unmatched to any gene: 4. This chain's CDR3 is CASRGQAYSNQPQHF. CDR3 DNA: TGTGCCAGCAGGGGACAGGCCTATAGCAATCAGCCCCAGCATTTT.